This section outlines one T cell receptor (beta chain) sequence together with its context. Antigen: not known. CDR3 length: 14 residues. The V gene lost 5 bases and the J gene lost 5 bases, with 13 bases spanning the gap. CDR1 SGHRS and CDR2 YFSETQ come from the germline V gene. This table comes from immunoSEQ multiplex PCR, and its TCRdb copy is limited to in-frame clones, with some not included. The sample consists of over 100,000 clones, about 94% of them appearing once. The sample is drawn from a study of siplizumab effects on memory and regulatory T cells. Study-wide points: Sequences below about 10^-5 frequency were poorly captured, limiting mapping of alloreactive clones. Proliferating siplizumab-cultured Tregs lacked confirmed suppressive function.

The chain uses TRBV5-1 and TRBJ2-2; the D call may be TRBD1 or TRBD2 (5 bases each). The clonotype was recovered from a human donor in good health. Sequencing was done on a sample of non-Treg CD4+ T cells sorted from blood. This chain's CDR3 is CASRGLAGTGELFF. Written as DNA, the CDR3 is TGCGCCAGCAGGGGGCTAGCAGGGACCGGGGAGCTGTTTTTT.